Listed below are T cell receptor beta chains from one sample, sequenced in a study of blood T cell repertoires in COVID-19. Clones were read by immunoSEQ multiplex PCR, and TCRdb kept only the in-frame ones, dropping some. Counted here are some 90,000 clones, about 90% occurring once; the ten biggest clones make up roughly 3.9%. What was sequenced was peripheral blood. These TCRs come from a woman aged 45-65 years in a cohort sampled during active COVID-19. The CDR3 runs from the conserved cysteine through the conserved F or W. A D gene is named only where the DNA matches it firmly. Clone size is not always given. Where it is, it says once, few, many or a class for expanded clones.

clone_size	v_call	d_call	j_call	cdr3_aa	cdr3_nt
-	TRBV11-1	-	TRBJ2-7	CASSSDSGSSYEQYF	TGTGCCAGCAGCAGCGATTCGGGGAGCTCCTACGAGCAGTACTTC
-	TRBV5-1	TRBD1	TRBJ2-7	CASSSGQVETYEQYF	TGCGCCAGCAGCTCGGGACAGGTTGAGACCTACGAGCAGTACTTC
once	TRBV2	TRBD2	TRBJ2-3	CASTPLAGGPDTQYF	TGTGCCAGCACCCCACTAGCGGGGGGGCCAGATACGCAGTATTTT
few	TRBV7-9	-	TRBJ2-7	CASSLRQSYEQYF	TGTGCCAGCAGCTTAAGACAGAGCTACGAGCAGTACTTC
once	TRBV6-1	-	TRBJ2-1	CASSELQSSYNEQFF	TGTGCCAGCAGTGAGTTACAGAGCTCCTACAATGAGCAGTTCTTC
-	TRBV4-1	-	TRBJ2-3	CASSQTPGLTTDTQYF	TGCGCCAGCAGCCAAACCCCGGGATTAACCACAGATACGCAGTATTTT
few	TRBV12-3/TRBV12-4	TRBD1	TRBJ1-2	CASREQGEAGYTF	TGTGCCAGCAGGGAACAGGGGGAGGCTGGCTACACCTTC
-	TRBV5-1	-	TRBJ1-1	CASMLGVTEAFF	TGCGCCAGCATGCTAGGGGTTACTGAAGCTTTCTTT
-	TRBV11-3	-	TRBJ2-3	CASSVAAGTEDTQYF	TGTGCCAGCAGCGTCGCCGCAGGTACTGAAGATACGCAGTATTTT
-	TRBV6-5	TRBD1	TRBJ1-2	CASSSGQDPRGYTF	TGTGCCAGCAGCTCTGGACAGGATCCGCGCGGCTACACCTTC
-	TRBV6-1	-	TRBJ1-5	CASSERGQPQHF	TGTGCCAGCAGTGAACGCGGGCAGCCCCAGCATTTT
-	TRBV29-1	-	TRBJ2-1	CSARGQEQFF	TGCAGCGCACGAGGACAGGAGCAGTTCTTC
-	TRBV7-9	-	TRBJ1-1	CASRILQGFTEAFF	TGTGCCAGCAGGATATTACAGGGTTTCACTGAAGCTTTCTTT
-	TRBV6-1	TRBD1	TRBJ2-2	CASSDRGHGSTGELFF	TGTGCCAGCAGTGACAGGGGGCACGGGAGCACCGGGGAGCTGTTTTTT
-	TRBV7-2	-	TRBJ2-6	CASSEPGGPNLSGANVLTF	TGTGCCAGCTCCGAGCCGGGGGGCCCCAACCTCTCTGGGGCCAACGTCCTGACTTTC
once	TRBV6-5	TRBD1	TRBJ2-5	CASSISGQGMTQYF	TGTGCCAGCAGTATATCGGGACAGGGGATGACCCAGTACTTC
few	TRBV5-4	-	TRBJ1-6	CASSSDRQNSPLHF	TGTGCCAGCAGCAGCGACAGGCAGAATTCACCCCTCCACTTT
-	TRBV9	TRBD2	TRBJ2-3	CASRGAGTLADTQYF	TGTGCCAGCAGGGGAGCGGGGACCCTTGCAGATACGCAGTATTTT
-	TRBV5-1	-	TRBJ1-2	CASRGTTNYGYTF	TGCGCCAGCAGGGGCACCACTAACTATGGCTACACCTTC
-	TRBV27	TRBD2	TRBJ2-7	CASSSGGTYEQYF	TGTGCCAGCAGTTCGGGGGGAACCTACGAGCAGTACTTC
once	TRBV3-1/TRBV3-2	TRBD1	TRBJ1-5	CASSQGDRYQPQHF	TGTGCCAGCAGCCAAGGGGACAGATATCAGCCCCAGCATTTT
-	TRBV6-6	-	TRBJ2-2	CASKKDTNTGELFF	TGTGCCAGCAAGAAGGACACGAACACCGGGGAGCTGTTTTTT
-	TRBV19	-	TRBJ2-7	CASKRAAGEPYEQYF	TGTGCCTCAAAGAGGGCTGCAGGAGAACCCTACGAGCAGTACTTC
-	TRBV18	-	TRBJ1-1	CASSPGLMNTEAFF	TGTGCCAGCTCACCCGGACTGATGAACACTGAAGCTTTCTTT
-	TRBV28	TRBD1	TRBJ2-3	CASRTQGAGTDTQYF	TGTGCCAGCAGGACGCAGGGGGCAGGCACAGATACGCAGTATTTT
once	TRBV5-4	TRBD1	TRBJ1-2	CASSSPGQTFYGYTF	TGTGCCAGCAGCTCACCGGGACAGACTTTCTATGGCTACACCTTC
-	TRBV2	-	TRBJ1-3	CASSAGYSGNTIYF	TGTGCCAGCAGCGCAGGCTACTCTGGAAACACCATATATTTT
-	TRBV12-3/TRBV12-4	-	TRBJ1-2	CASSIGQIYGYTF	TGTGCCAGCAGTATAGGACAGATCTATGGCTACACCTTC
-	TRBV28	TRBD2	TRBJ2-1	CASSSGGRDAAEQFF	TGTGCCAGCAGTTCTGGCGGGAGAGACGCCGCTGAGCAGTTCTTC
once	TRBV28	-	TRBJ2-5	CASSPPLLGRQETQYF	TGTGCCAGCAGTCCGCCGTTGTTAGGGAGGCAAGAGACCCAGTACTTC
-	TRBV7-9	TRBD1	TRBJ1-1	CASSLRDRGSDMNTEAFF	TGTGCCAGCAGCCTCCGGGACAGGGGTTCGGACATGAACACTGAAGCTTTCTTT
-	TRBV5-6	TRBD2	TRBJ2-2	CASSLRLAGNTGELFF	TGTGCCAGCAGCTTGAGGCTAGCGGGAAACACCGGGGAGCTGTTTTTT
once	TRBV3-1/TRBV3-2	-	TRBJ2-1	CASSQSGRPNEQFF	TGTGCCAGCAGCCAAAGCGGGCGCCCCAATGAGCAGTTCTTC